One and the same sample provided the 11 T cell receptor beta chains below, sequenced in a study of blood T cell repertoires in COVID-19 (dated by TCRdb to about 2020). The library was made by the immunoSEQ multiplex PCR assay. Not all clones reach the TCRdb copy of this immuneACCESS table, which keeps in-frame sequences only. Checked studies attribute under half of the gap to unresolved V genes and leave the rest unexplained. This sample lists under 200,000 clones; roughly four fifths were detected once. Jointly, the top ten make up 8% to 13% of the sample. Specimen: PBMCs or T cells enriched from blood (not recorded which). Source of these receptors: a man aged 45 to 65 who had recovered from COVID-19.

The chain joins TRBV10-3 to TRBJ1-3; the D gene is possibly TRBD1 (5 bases). The CDR3 extends over 13 amino acids. Germline CDR1 reads ENHRY; CDR2 reads SYGVKD. V lost 6 bases to trimming and J lost 8 bases, with 14 bases between them. CDR3 loop: CAISPGGRHTIYF. The CDR3 coding sequence is TGTGCCATCAGCCCCGGGGGAAGACACACCATATATTTT.

The chain links TRBV19 to TRBJ2-7; the D gene is possibly TRBD2 (6 bases). In germline, CDR1 is LNHDA, CDR2 SQIVND (reference sequence). The CDR3 extends over 13 amino acids. V shed 5 bases and J shed 5 bases, with 13 bases lying between them. CDR3 coding DNA: TGTGCCAGTAGTGACATGGGGGAGGACGAGCAGTACTTC. The encoded protein is CASSDMGEDEQYF.

This rearrangement joins TRBV18 to TRBJ2-1; 8 bases align to TRBD2. CDR1 is KGHSH and CDR2 is LQKENI in the germline V gene. V was clipped by 1 base and J by 2 bases; unmatched bases: 4. This CDR3 is built from 16 residues. The CDR3, as DNA: TGTGCCAGCTCACCACTCTTAGCGGGAACCTACAATGAGCAGTTCTTC. Translation: CASSPLLAGTYNEQFF.

This rearrangement joins TRBV5-6 to TRBJ1-2; D uncertain. The CDR3 consists of 13 residues. Trimming cost V 4 bases and J 1 base, with 8 bases left between them. The germline CDR1 and CDR2 sequences are SGHDT and YYEEEE. Here the CDR3 reads CASSPPSNYGYTF. Here the CDR3 DNA reads TGTGCCAGCAGCCCCCCGAGTAACTATGGCTACACCTTC.

This clone was found a few times. This chain joins TRBV28 and TRBJ2-3; unclear D gene. The CDR3 runs to 14 residues. The V end was cut by 5 bases, the J end by 4 bases, with 13 bases between. Per the germline V gene, CDR1 is MDHEN and CDR2 is SYDVKM. CDR3 region: CASSPRLRSDTQYF. CDR3 nucleotides: TGTGCCAGCAGTCCCCGTTTGCGGTCAGATACGCAGTATTTT.

The J gene is TRBJ2-7, the V gene TRBV5-4, with TRBD1 as a possible D gene (6 bases). In germline, CDR1 is SGHNT, CDR2 YYREEE (reference sequence). The CDR3 runs 16 residues. Trimming cost V 3 bases and J 6 bases, with 22 bases left between them. The chain's CDR3 is CASSSLKSGDRAEQYF. DNA for the CDR3: TGTGCCAGCAGCTCACTCAAATCAGGGGATCGGGCCGAGCAGTACTTC. Supplemented by reference TRBV5-4 and TRBJ2-7, the full variable domain reads ETGVTQSPTHLIKTRGQQVTLRCSSQSGHNTVSWYQQALGQGPQFIFQYYREEENGRGNFPPRFSGLQFPNYSSELNVNALELDDSALYLCASSSLKSGDRAEQYFGPGTRLTVT.

The genes are TRBV27 and TRBJ1-2; the D gene is possibly TRBD1 (6 bases). Per the germline V gene, CDR1 is MNHEY and CDR2 is SMNVEV (reference sequence). The V end lost 6 bases, the J end lost 4 bases, and 15 bases lay between the germline ends. The CDR3 is 14 amino acids. CDR3: CASRGGQGRYGYTF. In DNA, the CDR3 is TGTGCCAGCAGGGGGGGGCAGGGACGCTATGGCTACACCTTC.

The V gene is TRBV5-1, the J gene TRBJ1-2, with no clear D. V lost 6 bases to trimming and J lost 8 bases, with 17 bases between them. Germline V gene lookup returns CDR1 SGHRS and CDR2 YFSETQ. CDR3 length: 13 residues. The CDR3 nucleotides are TGCGCCAGCACCCTGTCGGGTGGAGAGGGCTACACCTTC. The encoded protein is CASTLSGGEGYTF.

This clone has only a few counts. The J gene is TRBJ2-1, the V gene TRBV21-1; the table calls TRBD2, which could not be checked here. TRBV21-1 is reported as a pseudogene. This CDR3 region has 17 residues. CDR3 sequence (DNA): TGTGCCAGCAGCAAAGCGGCGTGGCGGAGAAACTACAATGAGCAGTTCTTC. This translates into CASSKAAWRRNYNEQFF.

The rearrangement uses TRBV19 and TRBJ2-7; TRBD2 matches at 11 bases. The V and J ends lost 3 bases and 3 bases, in that order; junction bases with no gene match: 4. The CDR3 has 15 residues. CDR1 LNHDA and CDR2 SQIVND come from the germline V gene (reference sequence). This CDR3 is CASSITSGSIYEQYF. The DNA of the CDR3 is TGTGCCAGTAGTATTACTAGCGGGAGTATCTACGAGCAGTACTTC.

This chain uses TRBV6-5 with TRBJ2-5; 8 bases agree with TRBD1. Germline loops: CDR1 MNHEY, CDR2 SVGAGI. The CDR3 totals 13 residues. Trimming cost V 7 bases and J 4 bases; bases outside gene matches: 5. CDR3 sequence reads: CASNDRGRETQYF. CDR3 in DNA: TGTGCCAGCAACGACAGGGGAAGAGAGACCCAGTACTTC.